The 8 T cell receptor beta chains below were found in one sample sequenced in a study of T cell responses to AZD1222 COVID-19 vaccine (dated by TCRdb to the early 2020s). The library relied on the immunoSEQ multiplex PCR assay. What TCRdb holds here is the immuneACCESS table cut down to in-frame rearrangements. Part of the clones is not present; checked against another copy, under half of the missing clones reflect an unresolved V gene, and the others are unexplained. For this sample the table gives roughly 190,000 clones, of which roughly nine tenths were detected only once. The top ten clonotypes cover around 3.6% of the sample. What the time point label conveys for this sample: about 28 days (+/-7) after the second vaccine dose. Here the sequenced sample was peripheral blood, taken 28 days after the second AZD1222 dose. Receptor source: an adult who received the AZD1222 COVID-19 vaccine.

CDR3 protein: CASSLDAATSGRETQYF. In nucleotides, the CDR3 is TGTGCCAGCAGCTTGGATGCAGCGACTAGCGGGAGGGAGACCCAGTACTTC. V is TRBV5-4 and J is TRBJ2-5, with TRBD2 matching over 13 bases. Trimming removed 0 bases from V and 5 bases from J; junction bases left unmatched: 7. This CDR3 is 17 amino acids long. Germline V gives CDR1 SGHNT, CDR2 YYREEE (reference sequence). Drawing the rest from reference TRBV5-4 and TRBJ2-5, the complete variable domain is ETGVTQSPTHLIKTRGQQVTLRCSSQSGHNTVSWYQQALGQGPQFIFQYYREEENGRGNFPPRFSGLQFPNYSSELNVNALELDDSALYLCASSLDAATSGRETQYFGPGTRLLVL.

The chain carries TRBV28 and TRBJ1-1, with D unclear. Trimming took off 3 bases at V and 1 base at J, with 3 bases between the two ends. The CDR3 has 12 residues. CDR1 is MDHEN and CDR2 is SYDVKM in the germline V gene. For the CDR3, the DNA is TGTGCCAGCAGTTTTAGGAACACTGAAGCTTTCTTT. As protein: CASSFRNTEAFF. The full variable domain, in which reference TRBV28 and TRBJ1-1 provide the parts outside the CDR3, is DVKVTQSSRYLVKRTGEKVFLECVQDMDHENMFWYRQDPGLGLRLIYFSYDVKMKEKGDIPEGYSVSREKKERFSLILESASTNQTSMYLCASSFRNTEAFFGQGTRLTVV.

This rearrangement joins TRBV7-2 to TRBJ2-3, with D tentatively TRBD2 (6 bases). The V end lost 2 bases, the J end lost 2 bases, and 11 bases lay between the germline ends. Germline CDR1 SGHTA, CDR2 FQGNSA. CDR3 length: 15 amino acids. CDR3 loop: CASSLSGGYTDTQYF. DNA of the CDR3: TGTGCCAGCAGCTTAAGTGGAGGGTACACAGATACGCAGTATTTT. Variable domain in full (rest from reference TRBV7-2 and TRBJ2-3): GAGVSQSPSNKVTEKGKDVELRCDPISGHTALYWYRQSLGQGLEFLIYFQGNSAPDKSGLPSDRFSAERTGGSVSTLTIQRTQQEDSAVYLCASSLSGGYTDTQYFGPGTRLTVL.

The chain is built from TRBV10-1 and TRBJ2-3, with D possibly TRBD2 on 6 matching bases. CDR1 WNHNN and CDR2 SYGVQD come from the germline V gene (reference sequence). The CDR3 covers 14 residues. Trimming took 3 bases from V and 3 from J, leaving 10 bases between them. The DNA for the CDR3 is TGCGCCAGCAGTGATCTCCGGGAGACAGATACGCAGTATTTT. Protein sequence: CASSDLRETDTQYF.

The CDR3 DNA reads TGTGCCAGGGCTATAGCTCCAGATACGCAGTATTTT. Amino acids: CARAIAPDTQYF. This chain joins TRBV30 and TRBJ2-3; D gene uncertain. This CDR3 has 12 amino acids. V was cut by 8 bases and J by 4 bases, with 13 bases left in between. Germline V gene lookup returns CDR1 GTSNPN and CDR2 SVGIG (reference sequence). The whole variable domain, filled in from reference TRBV30 and TRBJ2-3, reads SQTIHQWPATLVQPVGSPLSLECTVEGTSNPNLYWYRQAAGRGLQLLFYSVGIGQISSEVPQNLSASRPQDRQFILSSKKLLLSDSGFYLCARAIAPDTQYFGPGTRLTVL.

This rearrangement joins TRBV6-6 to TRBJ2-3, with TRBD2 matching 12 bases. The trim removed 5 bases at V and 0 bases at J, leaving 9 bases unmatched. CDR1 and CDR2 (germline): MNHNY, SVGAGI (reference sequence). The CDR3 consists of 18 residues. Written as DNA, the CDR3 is TGTGCCAGCAGTCTAGCGGGAGGGGGCGGAGGTAGCACAGATACGCAGTATTTT. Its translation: CASSLAGGGGGSTDTQYF.

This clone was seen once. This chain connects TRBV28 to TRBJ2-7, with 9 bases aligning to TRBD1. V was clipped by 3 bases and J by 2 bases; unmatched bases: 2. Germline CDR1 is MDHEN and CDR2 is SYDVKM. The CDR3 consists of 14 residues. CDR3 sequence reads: CASSLRDRAYEQYF. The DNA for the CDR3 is TGTGCCAGCAGTTTGAGGGACAGGGCCTACGAGCAGTACTTC.

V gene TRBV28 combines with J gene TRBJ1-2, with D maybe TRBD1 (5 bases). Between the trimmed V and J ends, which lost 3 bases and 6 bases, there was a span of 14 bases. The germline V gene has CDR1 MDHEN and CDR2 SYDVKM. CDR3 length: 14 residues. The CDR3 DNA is TGTGCCAGCAGTTTTTCCGGGACGGCAAATGGCTACACCTTC. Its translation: CASSFSGTANGYTF.